A single sample gave rise to the 29 T cell receptor beta chains below, sequenced in a study of shared T cell receptors in the human thymus. Assay: immunoSEQ multiplex PCR; the TCRdb copy retains only in-frame clones and omits some. The data show 700,000 or so clones, 80% to 90% seen once. In addition, the sample was reused for a study of human thymus T cells.

The specimen was thymocytes. The receptors were sampled from a girl under three years old with a congenital heart defect.

V and J are TRBV28 and TRBJ2-5; no firm D call. The length of the CDR3 is 15 residues. V was trimmed by 7 bases and J by 0 bases, leaving 15 bases between them. Germline V gene data show CDR1 as MDHEN and CDR2 as SYDVKM. Here the CDR3 DNA reads TGTGCCAGCATAGAATCCTCAGGAAACCAAGAGACCCAGTACTTC. It translates to CASIESSGNQETQYF.

This chain uses TRBV5-6 with TRBJ2-1; 7 nucleotides line up with TRBD2. The germline CDR1 and CDR2 sequences are SGHDT and YYEEEE. J was trimmed by 3 bases and V by 6 bases; bases with no gene match: 18. CDR3 length: 18 amino acids. The CDR3 region has the DNA TGTGCCAGCACCCCCGGGGGGTGGGGGGGTGCCGGCTACAATGAGCAGTTCTTC. The encoded protein is CASTPGGWGGAGYNEQFF.

The rearrangement joins TRBV15 to TRBJ2-5; 10 bases line up with TRBD1. The J call may be mistaken, given a closer DNA end match to TRBJ2-7. The germline gives CDR1 LNHNV, CDR2 YYDKDF (reference sequence). The CDR3 extends over 15 amino acids. The CDR3 sequence is CATSRTGTGAHEQYF. The CDR3 DNA follows: TGTGCCACCAGCAGAACCGGGACAGGGGCCCACGAGCAGTACTTC.

V gene TRBV19 combines with J gene TRBJ1-2, with D possibly being TRBD1 (5 bases). V shed 7 bases and J shed 6 bases, with 27 bases lying between them. In germline, CDR1 is LNHDA, CDR2 SQIVND (reference sequence). The CDR3 extends over 17 amino acids. CDR3 residues: CASTTVGSGKEVNGYTF. CDR3 DNA sequence: TGTGCCAGTACTACCGTGGGATCAGGGAAGGAAGTAAATGGCTACACCTTC.

This clone turned up a few times. A read error may account for a junction end that differs from germline. The chain uses TRBV7-2 and TRBJ1-6; TRBD1 is a possible D gene (5 bases). This CDR3 is built from 14 residues. The germline gives CDR1 SGHTA, CDR2 FQGNSA. The CDR3 DNA reads TGTGCCAGCAGCTTGCGGGACGGGATTGACGCGGGCTACTTT. This encodes CASSLRDGIDAGYF.

V and J are TRBV7-3 and TRBJ1-2, with TRBD1 identical over 10 bases. Germline-derived CDR1 and CDR2 are SGHTA and FQGTGA. V shed 2 bases, J shed 8 bases, and the junction held 8 bases outside the gene matches. The CDR3 loop spans 15 amino acids. The CDR3 bases are TGTGCCAGCAGCTTAGACTCCGGGACAGGGGAAGGCTACACCTTC. Protein sequence: CASSLDSGTGEGYTF.

The V and J genes are TRBV5-1 and TRBJ2-5, with no clear D. Trimming took 2 bases from V and 9 from J, leaving 17 bases between them. Germline CDR1 is SGHRS and CDR2 is YFSETQ. The CDR3 length is 14 residues. The CDR3 nucleotides read TGCGCCAGCAGCTTTACAGTGGAAAACTCGCCCCAGTACTTC. Protein: CASSFTVENSPQYF. Complete variable domain (other parts from reference TRBV5-1 and TRBJ2-5): KAGVTQTPRYLIKTRGQQVTLSCSPISGHRSVSWYQQTPGQGLQFLFEYFSETQRNKGNFPGRFSGRQFSNSRSEMNVSTLELGDSALYLCASSFTVENSPQYFGPGTRLLVL.

The chain employs TRBV6-4 and TRBJ2-5, with a possible D match to TRBD2 (5 bases). Trimming stripped 7 bases from V and 1 base from J, with 13 bases between. Germline V gene data show CDR1 as MRHNA and CDR2 as SNTAGT. The CDR3 runs 14 residues. CDR3 nucleotides: TGTGCCAGCAAAGACGACCTAGCCCAAGAGACCCAGTACTTC. Translating it yields CASKDDLAQETQYF.

The CDR3 reads CASSQGGKDRGPLLNTYEQYF. The CDR3 DNA is TGTGCCAGCAGTCAAGGGGGTAAGGACAGGGGGCCCCTCCTGAATACCTACGAGCAGTACTTC. The chain is built from TRBV21-1 and TRBJ2-7; the table's D call, TRBD1, has no DNA check behind it. TRBV21-1 is a recognized pseudogene. This CDR3 region has 21 residues.

The chain is built from TRBV6-1 and TRBJ1-1; 9 nucleotides match TRBD1. Trimming took 7 bases from V and 2 from J; bases not matched to a gene: 8. The CDR3 totals 15 residues. The germline V gene has CDR1 MNHNS and CDR2 SASEGT. The CDR3 coding sequence is TGTGCCAGCATTTTACAGGGGGCGATAAACACTGAAGCTTTCTTT. This translates into CASILQGAINTEAFF.

This clone was counted once. V gene TRBV28 combines with J gene TRBJ2-3; weak D call: TRBD1 (5 bases). Germline values: CDR1 MDHEN, CDR2 SYDVKM. Trimming shortened V by 5 bases and J by 2 bases, and 17 bases separated the two germline ends. The CDR3 consists of 16 residues. Written as DNA, the CDR3 is TGTGCCAGCAGTCGAGAACTACAGGAAAACACAGATACGCAGTATTTT. This encodes CASSRELQENTDTQYF.

As DNA, the CDR3 is TGTGCCAGCAGCTTAGGGGGACAAGAGACCCAGTACTTC. Protein sequence: CASSLGGQETQYF. This chain connects TRBV5-8 to TRBJ2-5, with a tentative D call TRBD1 (6 bases). V lost 2 bases, J lost 2 bases, and 7 bases lay in between. Germline assignment: CDR1 SGHTS and CDR2 YDEGEE. The CDR3 runs 13 residues.

This clone appeared once. This chain connects TRBV5-5 to TRBJ2-5; 10 nucleotides line up with TRBD1. The ends lost 4 bases at V and 5 bases at J; junction bases unmatched: 11. This CDR3 spans 16 amino acids. Germline V gene lookup returns CDR1 SGHKS and CDR2 YYEKEE (reference sequence). The CDR3 region has the DNA TGTGCCAGCAGCCAAAGTAGGACAGGGGGTGTCGAGACCCAGTACTTC. Residues: CASSQSRTGGVETQYF.

The rearrangement links TRBV13 to TRBJ1-6; 9 bases match TRBD1. The CDR3 contains 16 residues. J was trimmed by 6 bases and V by 5 bases; bases with no gene match: 8. The germline CDR1 and CDR2 sequences are PRHDT and FYEKMQ (reference sequence). The CDR3, as DNA: TGTGCCAGCAGCGCAGCGGGACAGGGAGGTAATTCACCCCTCCACTTT. It codes for CASSAAGQGGNSPLHF.

The chain links TRBV9 to TRBJ2-7, with a weak D call TRBD2 (5 bases). The CDR3 covers 17 residues. The ends were cut back, 4 bases at V and 0 bases at J, with 20 bases in the middle. Germline values: CDR1 SGDLS, CDR2 YYNGEE. The CDR3 here is CASSPNRGPSTSYEQYF. The CDR3 nucleotides read TGTGCCAGCAGCCCCAATAGAGGGCCATCAACCTCCTACGAGCAGTACTTC.

This sequence joins TRBV5-1 and TRBJ1-1; D not certain. Germline CDR1 is SGHRS and CDR2 is YFSETQ. V was shortened by 3 bases and J by 0 bases, with 15 bases between the two germline ends. This CDR3 is 16 amino acids long. The CDR3 region is CASSSSEIIMNTEAFF. The CDR3 region has the DNA TGCGCCAGCAGCTCCTCAGAAATAATCATGAACACTGAAGCTTTCTTT.

The genes are TRBV7-9 and TRBJ2-7; 12 nucleotides align to TRBD2. CDR3 length: 15 residues. The ends lost 4 bases at V and 6 bases at J; junction bases unmatched: 7. The germline CDR1 and CDR2 sequences are SEHNR and FQNEAQ (reference sequence). CDR3 DNA sequence: TGTGCCAGCAGCTCTAGACTAGCGGGGGACCCCGAGCAGTACTTC. Translated, it gives CASSSRLAGDPEQYF.

The chain couples TRBV9 to TRBJ2-7; a possible D gene is TRBD2 (5 bases). Trimming shortened V by 0 bases and J by 7 bases, and 14 bases separated the two germline ends. Per germline, CDR1 SGDLS and CDR2 YYNGEE. The CDR3 length is 14 residues. CDR3 protein: CASSVVEGVGEQYF. In DNA form, the CDR3 reads TGTGCCAGCAGCGTAGTTGAGGGCGTGGGGGAGCAGTACTTC.

This clone showed up just once. The V call is TRBV29-1, the J call TRBJ1-5; D is perhaps TRBD1 (5 bases). The germline V gene encodes CDR1 SQVTM and CDR2 ANQGSEA. The CDR3 is 18 residues long. V lost 3 bases to trimming and J lost 4 bases, with 25 bases between them. In DNA form, the CDR3 reads TGCAGCGTTGAGTGGGCGACCGCGCCGGAGGGACCAAATCAGCCCCAGCATTTT. Its protein product is CSVEWATAPEGPNQPQHF.

The chain employs TRBV4-1 and TRBJ2-1; TRBD2 agrees at 8 bases. The germline V gene has CDR1 MGHRA and CDR2 YSYEKL. Unmatched junction bases numbered 16, after V lost 0 bases and J lost 9 bases. CDR3 size: 18 residues. DNA for the CDR3: TGCGCCAGCAGCCAAGATTCCGGGGGCGGGGGGCAGGAGGGTGAGCAGTTCTTC. Its protein product is CASSQDSGGGGQEGEQFF.

J is TRBJ1-1 and V is TRBV29-1; D unclear. The V end was cut by 4 bases, the J end by 11 bases, with 17 bases between. Germline assignment: CDR1 SQVTM and CDR2 ANQGSEA. CDR3 length: 12 amino acids. The CDR3 bases are TGCAGCGTTGTAAGTGGAGCCTTTGGCGCTTTCTTT. Encoded protein: CSVVSGAFGAFF.

The chain combines TRBV5-1 with TRBJ2-3; 7 positions agree with TRBD1. The CDR3 length is 15 residues. Germline CDR1 reads SGHRS; CDR2 reads YFSETQ. V was clipped by 6 bases and J by 3 bases; unmatched bases: 10. The CDR3 spells CASTEDRVWTDTQYF. For the CDR3, the DNA is TGCGCCAGCACCGAAGACAGGGTTTGGACAGATACGCAGTATTTT. Combining the CDR3 with reference TRBV5-1 and TRBJ2-3 gives the whole variable domain KAGVTQTPRYLIKTRGQQVTLSCSPISGHRSVSWYQQTPGQGLQFLFEYFSETQRNKGNFPGRFSGRQFSNSRSEMNVSTLELGDSALYLCASTEDRVWTDTQYFGPGTRLTVL.

The table lists this clone with a few counts. The chain joins TRBV5-1 to TRBJ2-7, with a tentative D call TRBD1 (6 bases). The germline gives CDR1 SGHRS, CDR2 YFSETQ. Trimming removed 4 bases at V and 7 bases at J, with 24 bases between. This CDR3 is 16 amino acids long. The CDR3, as DNA: TGCGCCAGCAGCCCCCCCTCAGGGGTTCCCGAGTGGGAGCAGTACTTC. It encodes CASSPPSGVPEWEQYF.

This sequence joins TRBV5-1 and TRBJ2-3; tentatively, D is TRBD1 (6 bases). The V gene's germline CDR1 is SGHRS and CDR2 YFSETQ. V dropped 1 base and J dropped 4 bases, with 13 bases sitting between them. The CDR3 sequence is 15 residues long. The CDR3 DNA sequence: TGCGCCAGCAGCTTGAGTCGGGCAGGGGCAGATACGCAGTATTTT. The encoded protein is CASSLSRAGADTQYF. Full variable domain (rest looked up from reference TRBV5-1 and TRBJ2-3): KAGVTQTPRYLIKTRGQQVTLSCSPISGHRSVSWYQQTPGQGLQFLFEYFSETQRNKGNFPGRFSGRQFSNSRSEMNVSTLELGDSALYLCASSLSRAGADTQYFGPGTRLTVL.

The chain links TRBV19 to TRBJ1-5, with D possibly being TRBD1 (6 bases). The CDR3 is 18 residues long. Germline lookup yields CDR1 LNHDA and CDR2 SQIVND (reference sequence). Trimming stripped 1 base from V and 2 bases from J, with 18 bases between. CDR3 protein: CASSIGSQGPLGNQPQHF. In DNA, the CDR3 is TGTGCCAGTAGTATAGGATCCCAGGGGCCCTTGGGCAATCAGCCCCAGCATTTT.

The V call is TRBV28, the J call TRBJ1-3; 10 nucleotides line up with TRBD1. Germline CDR1 MDHEN, CDR2 SYDVKM. V lost 5 bases and J lost 4; bases outside the gene matches: 8. This CDR3 has 16 amino acids. DNA of the CDR3: TGTGCCAGCAGTCTCGGGACAGGGGACGACGGAAACACCATATATTTT. It yields the protein CASSLGTGDDGNTIYF.

This clone occurred a few times. This chain uses TRBV19 with TRBJ2-7; TRBD1 aligns across 8 bases. This CDR3 is 18 amino acids long. Trimming cost V 5 bases and J 5 bases; bases outside gene matches: 20. CDR1 LNHDA and CDR2 SQIVND come from the germline V gene (reference sequence). For the CDR3, the DNA is TGTGCCAGTAGTTGGACGGCAGGGGGCACTAGAAGCGGGCACGAGCAGTACTTC. Protein sequence: CASSWTAGGTRSGHEQYF.

V and J are TRBV28 and TRBJ1-2; 10 bases fit TRBD1. Trimming took 3 bases from V and 4 from J; bases not matched to a gene: 14. The CDR3 is 18 residues long. The V gene's germline CDR1 is MDHEN and CDR2 SYDVKM. CDR3 nucleotides: TGTGCCAGCAGTTTTCCCATCTCCTTGGGACAGGGGATCTATGGCTACACCTTC. Protein sequence: CASSFPISLGQGIYGYTF.

The chain combines TRBV6-4 with TRBJ2-1; TRBD1 matches at 8 bases. V was clipped by 2 bases and J by 3 bases; unmatched bases: 12. This CDR3 is 18 amino acids long. The germline V gene has CDR1 MRHNA and CDR2 SNTAGT. The CDR3 DNA sequence: TGTGCCAGCAGTGACACCTTCCGGACAGGGAAAATCTACAATGAGCAGTTCTTC. Encoded protein: CASSDTFRTGKIYNEQFF.